This is a list of T cell receptor beta chains from one sample in a study of blood T cell repertoires in COVID-19. Using immunoSEQ multiplex PCR, the repertoire was profiled, and TCRdb retains in-frame clones only, with some absent. The sample gives 85,000 to 100,000 clones, 90% of which show up once; 1.7% is in the top ten. The source material was peripheral blood. These receptors came from a man between 60 and 75 years old with acute or convalescent COVID-19. Both conserved end residues are part of each CDR3. Fields, in order: J gene, V gene, clone size, CDR3 length, D gene, CDR3 protein, CDR3 DNA. D genes are given only for firm matches. Expanded clones are given a class, and other clones once, few, many or no size at all.

>TRBJ1-2|TRBV11-2|NA|14|NA
CASSLVIAPYGYTF
TGTGCCAGCAGCTTAGTTATAGCCCCCTATGGCTACACCTTC
>TRBJ1-6|TRBV27|NA|15|TRBD1
CATRRTGQGDSPLHF
TGTGCCACCAGACGCACGGGACAGGGTGATTCACCCCTCCACTTT
>TRBJ1-6|TRBV5-4|NA|17|NA
CASSIGGPSSYNSPLHF
TGTGCCAGCAGCATCGGTGGGCCAAGCTCCTATAATTCACCCCTCCACTTT
>TRBJ2-2|TRBV5-6|NA|16|TRBD1
CASSGPGQPNTGELFF
TGTGCCAGCAGCGGCCCGGGACAGCCGAACACCGGGGAGCTGTTTTTT
>TRBJ2-1|TRBV2|NA|15|NA
CASSEHGGPYNEQFF
TGTGCCAGCAGTGAACACGGGGGGCCATACAATGAGCAGTTCTTC
>TRBJ2-1|TRBV19|NA|13|TRBD1
CASSIDRGNEQFF
TGTGCCAGTAGTATCGACAGGGGAAATGAGCAGTTCTTC
>TRBJ1-3|TRBV6-5|NA|15|TRBD1
CASTGTASSGNTIYF
TGTGCCAGCACGGGGACAGCCTCCTCTGGAAACACCATATATTTT
>TRBJ2-2|TRBV9|NA|17|TRBD2
CASSVRSGTSGGGELFF
TGTGCCAGCAGCGTACGGTCCGGGACTAGCGGGGGCGGGGAGCTGTTTTTT
>TRBJ1-2|TRBV9|NA|14|NA
CASNPLTRNYGYTF
TGTGCCAGCAACCCTTTGACACGTAACTATGGCTACACCTTC
>TRBJ2-1|TRBV5-1|NA|15|TRBD2
CASSLPGLSYNEQFF
TGCGCCAGCAGCTTGCCGGGACTATCCTACAATGAGCAGTTCTTC
>TRBJ1-2|TRBV30|NA|12|NA
CASKRGGPGYTF
TGTGCCTCCAAGCGGGGGGGACCTGGCTACACCTTC
>TRBJ1-1|TRBV12-3/TRBV12-4|NA|11|NA
CASSRQGEAFF
TGTGCCAGCAGTCGTCAGGGGGAAGCTTTCTTT
>TRBJ1-2|TRBV29-1|few|15|NA
CSATPPGPRGGGYTF
TGCAGCGCCACCCCCCCAGGGCCCCGAGGAGGGGGCTACACCTTC
>TRBJ1-1|TRBV19|NA|14|NA
CASSIGQVGTEAFF
TGTGCCAGTAGTATAGGGCAGGTGGGCACTGAAGCTTTCTTT
>TRBJ2-7|TRBV27|NA|14|TRBD2
CASSLSRGGFEQYF
TGTGCCAGCAGTTTATCGCGGGGAGGGTTCGAGCAGTACTTC
>TRBJ1-1|TRBV10-3|NA|15|NA
CAISESREMNTEAFF
TGTGCCATCAGTGAGTCGAGGGAAATGAACACTGAAGCTTTCTTT
>TRBJ1-3|TRBV7-8|NA|19|TRBD1
CASSPSRTGGLHSGNTIYF
TGTGCCAGCAGCCCCTCCCGGACAGGGGGCCTCCACTCTGGAAACACCATATATTTT
>TRBJ1-2|TRBV4-2|NA|16|TRBD1
CASSQDLDRDNYGYTF
TGTGCCAGCAGCCAAGATCTAGACAGGGATAACTATGGCTACACCTTC
>TRBJ2-4|TRBV7-2|few|14|NA
CASSLYPSADIQYF
TGTGCCAGCAGCTTATACCCTAGCGCTGACATTCAGTACTTC
>TRBJ1-4|TRBV6-1|NA|16|TRBD1
CASSESPGQFNEKLFF
TGTGCCAGCAGTGAGTCTCCGGGACAGTTTAATGAAAAACTGTTTTTT